This is a list of T cell receptor beta chains from one sample in a study of blood T cell repertoires in COVID-19. Clones were sequenced by immunoSEQ multiplex PCR, and TCRdb holds only the in-frame ones, with some missing. The sample lists approximately 60,000 clones, about nine tenths occurring once. Sequenced: peripheral blood. The receptor set was obtained from a man aged 50 to 60 with active COVID-19. CDR3s include the opening cysteine and the closing phenylalanine or tryptophan. A D gene is named only where the DNA matches it firmly. Size values are once, few and many counts, or a class for expanded clones, and some rows have none.

clone size	J gene	CDR3 length	V gene	D gene	CDR3 DNA	CDR3 protein
-	TRBJ1-5	14	TRBV19	TRBD1	TGTGCCAGCCACGAGACAGGGAGGTTTCAGCCCCAGCATTTT	CASHETGRFQPQHF
-	TRBJ2-1	16	TRBV5-6	-	TGTGCCAGCAGCTTGACTAGCCGGGTTCGATACAATGAGCAGTTCTTC	CASSLTSRVRYNEQFF
-	TRBJ2-7	15	TRBV4-3	TRBD2	TGCGCCAGCAGCCGGCTAGCGGGAGGGCCCAACGAGCAGTACTTC	CASSRLAGGPNEQYF
-	TRBJ1-5	16	TRBV6-1	-	TGTGCCAGCAGTGTGTCAGGGTGGAGACCTGATAAGCCCCAGCATTTT	CASSVSGWRPDKPQHF
-	TRBJ2-5	14	TRBV7-2	-	TGTGCCAGCAGCTTTTCCAGCGGCCAAGAGACCCAGTACTTC	CASSFSSGQETQYF
-	TRBJ2-2	13	TRBV20-1	-	TGCAGTGCTCGTGATACAGGGTCCGGGGAGCTGTTTTTT	CSARDTGSGELFF
-	TRBJ1-3	15	TRBV7-8	-	TGTGCCAGCAGCTCCGAGGAAGACTCTGGAAACACCATATATTTT	CASSSEEDSGNTIYF
-	TRBJ1-1	13	TRBV28	-	TGTGCCAGCACCTCAGGGTGGGACACTGAAGCTTTCTTT	CASTSGWDTEAFF
-	TRBJ2-7	15	TRBV10-3	TRBD1	TGTGCCATCAGTGACCCGGGACAGGTGACCCACGAGCAGTACTTC	CAISDPGQVTHEQYF
-	TRBJ2-3	19	TRBV28	TRBD2	TGTGCCAGCAGTCCGACTAGCGGGAGAGTACTGGATCGCACAGATACGCAGTATTTT	CASSPTSGRVLDRTDTQYF
-	TRBJ2-2	15	TRBV14	-	TGTGCCAGCAGCCGTTTGGGGGCGCCCACCGGGGAGCTGTTTTTT	CASSRLGAPTGELFF
-	TRBJ1-1	13	TRBV19	-	TGTGCCAGTAGTACGACAGCGAACACTGAAGCTTTCTTT	CASSTTANTEAFF
once	TRBJ2-7	18	TRBV28	TRBD2	TGTGCCAGCAGTTCGACTAGCGCCCACTCCCCGGGATCCTACGAGCAGTACTTC	CASSSTSAHSPGSYEQYF
few	TRBJ2-7	14	TRBV7-9	TRBD1	TGTGCCAGCAGCTTATCGGCTCCAGGGGGTGAGCAGTACTTC	CASSLSAPGGEQYF
-	TRBJ2-3	17	TRBV4-3	TRBD2	TGCGCCAGCAGCCAAGATCGAGGGACTAGCGGGGGTAGAACGCAGTATTTT	CASSQDRGTSGGRTQYF
-	TRBJ2-5	12	TRBV12-3/TRBV12-4	TRBD2	TGTGCCAGCAGGTCTAGCGGGGAGACCCAGTACTTC	CASRSSGETQYF
-	TRBJ2-1	14	TRBV2	TRBD2	TGTGCCACCAAGCTCGCGGGAGGATGGGGTGAGCAGTTCTTC	CATKLAGGWGEQFF
once	TRBJ1-5	14	TRBV4-1	-	TGCGCCAGCAGCCAAGGGGCAGGGCGTCAGCCCCAGCATTTT	CASSQGAGRQPQHF
few	TRBJ2-7	14	TRBV30	TRBD1	TGTGCCTGGAGCCTGACAGGGGGCCCTTCCGAGCAGTACTTC	CAWSLTGGPSEQYF
-	TRBJ1-6	18	TRBV30	-	TGTGCCTGGCGGCCTGCACAGCCCGCGACACACCCGAATTCACCCCTCCACTTT	CAWRPAQPATHPNSPLHF
-	TRBJ2-5	15	TRBV6-1	-	TGTGCCAGCAGTGAAGACTATCAAGGCCAAGAGACCCAGTACTTC	CASSEDYQGQETQYF
-	TRBJ2-2	14	TRBV30	TRBD1	TGTGCCTGGAGTCTGGGACAGTACACCGGGGAGCTGTTTTTT	CAWSLGQYTGELFF
-	TRBJ1-2	17	TRBV14	TRBD1	TGTGCCAGCAGCCTCGGGGTCCCGGGACAGGTGAACTATGGCTACACCTTC	CASSLGVPGQVNYGYTF
-	TRBJ1-1	14	TRBV7-2	TRBD1	TGTGCCAGCAGCTCACAGGGGCAGAACACTGAAGCTTTCTTT	CASSSQGQNTEAFF
-	TRBJ2-1	15	TRBV10-3	-	TGTGCCATCAGTGTTGGGGGGGCCTTCTACAATGAGCAGTTCTTC	CAISVGGAFYNEQFF
once	TRBJ2-3	14	TRBV24-1	TRBD1	TGTGCCACCAGTGATCCGGGGACAGGGGTTACGCAGTATTTT	CATSDPGTGVTQYF
-	TRBJ2-1	15	TRBV19	TRBD1	TGTGCCAGTAGTATCTCCCGGGACAGGGAAGGCGAGCAGTTCTTC	CASSISRDREGEQFF
-	TRBJ2-3	16	TRBV6-1	TRBD2	TGTGCCAGCAGTGACCCAGCGGGAGGCGGAACAGATACGCAGTATTTT	CASSDPAGGGTDTQYF